The rows below give T cell receptor beta chains drawn from one sample of a study of blood T cell repertoires in COVID-19. Clones were sequenced by immunoSEQ multiplex PCR, and TCRdb holds only the in-frame ones, with some missing. The table shows some 130,000 clones, with 86% occurring only once. Sequenced input: peripheral blood. The receptors shown here come from an older woman with COVID-19, enrolled during active disease. Each CDR3 is given with its conserved first and last residue. The D gene is left open where the match is weak. Size is omitted from some rows. Given values are once, few, many or a class for expanded clones.

V gene: TRBV10-3; D gene: .; clone size: .; CDR3 length: 15; J gene: TRBJ2-7; CDR3 DNA: TGTGCCATCAGTGGTTCAGGGAGGATACCCTACGAGCAGTACTTC; CDR3 protein: CAISGSGRIPYEQYF
V gene: TRBV7-6; D gene: .; clone size: .; CDR3 length: 16; J gene: TRBJ1-4; CDR3 DNA: TGTGCCAGCAGCTTAGGGGTACCGGGATCGGGGGAAAAACTGTTTTTT; CDR3 protein: CASSLGVPGSGEKLFF
V gene: TRBV7-6; D gene: TRBD1; clone size: .; CDR3 length: 16; J gene: TRBJ1-6; CDR3 DNA: TGTGCCAGCAGCTTAACAGGGGGCCGGCTTGATTCACCCCTCCACTTT; CDR3 protein: CASSLTGGRLDSPLHF
V gene: TRBV24-1; D gene: .; clone size: .; CDR3 length: 14; J gene: TRBJ2-1; CDR3 DNA: TGTGCCACCAGTGATATCAGCGGAGTGAATGAGCAGTTCTTC; CDR3 protein: CATSDISGVNEQFF
V gene: TRBV18; D gene: .; clone size: .; CDR3 length: 14; J gene: TRBJ2-5; CDR3 DNA: TGTGCCAGCTCACCGATCACGCTTGGCGAGACCCAGTACTTC; CDR3 protein: CASSPITLGETQYF
V gene: TRBV6-6; D gene: .; clone size: few; CDR3 length: 14; J gene: TRBJ2-5; CDR3 DNA: TGTGCCAGCAGTAGCGGCTCTACCGGGGGGACCCAGTACTTC; CDR3 protein: CASSSGSTGGTQYF
V gene: TRBV30; D gene: .; clone size: few; CDR3 length: 13; J gene: TRBJ2-1; CDR3 DNA: TGTGCCTGGTCGGGGGGCACCTACAATGAGCAGTTCTTC; CDR3 protein: CAWSGGTYNEQFF
V gene: TRBV4-1; D gene: .; clone size: .; CDR3 length: 13; J gene: TRBJ1-1; CDR3 DNA: TGCGCCAGCAGCCAAAGGGAAGGGGATAATGCTTTCTTT; CDR3 protein: CASSQREGDNAFF
V gene: TRBV6-6; D gene: .; clone size: once; CDR3 length: 14; J gene: TRBJ2-7; CDR3 DNA: TGTGCCAGCACCGGGGACTCCCTTATGGGCGAGCAGTACTTC; CDR3 protein: CASTGDSLMGEQYF
V gene: TRBV5-5; D gene: TRBD1; clone size: .; CDR3 length: 15; J gene: TRBJ1-5; CDR3 DNA: TGTGCCAGCAGCTACGGGACAGTTAGCAATCAGCCCCAGCATTTT; CDR3 protein: CASSYGTVSNQPQHF
V gene: TRBV9; D gene: TRBD1; clone size: few; CDR3 length: 16; J gene: TRBJ2-2; CDR3 DNA: TGTGCCAGCAGGGCTAGACAGGGAAGGACGGGCGGGGAGCTGTTTTTT; CDR3 protein: CASRARQGRTGGELFF
V gene: TRBV18; D gene: TRBD2; clone size: .; CDR3 length: 16; J gene: TRBJ2-1; CDR3 DNA: TGTGCCAGCTCACCTTTGGGTAGCGGGGACTACAATGAGCAGTTCTTC; CDR3 protein: CASSPLGSGDYNEQFF
V gene: TRBV30; D gene: .; clone size: .; CDR3 length: 15; J gene: TRBJ1-3; CDR3 DNA: TGTGCCTGGAGTGTAGACAGTTACTCTGGAAACACCATATATTTT; CDR3 protein: CAWSVDSYSGNTIYF
V gene: TRBV6-1; D gene: TRBD1; clone size: .; CDR3 length: 16; J gene: TRBJ1-4; CDR3 DNA: TGTGCCAGCAGTGATAGTTGGGCAGGGGGCAATGAAAAACTGTTTTTT; CDR3 protein: CASSDSWAGGNEKLFF
V gene: TRBV7-9; D gene: TRBD1; clone size: .; CDR3 length: 14; J gene: TRBJ1-6; CDR3 DNA: TGTGCCAGCAGCCCGGACAGGGGGCGCTCACCCCTCCACTTT; CDR3 protein: CASSPDRGRSPLHF
V gene: TRBV2; D gene: TRBD1; clone size: .; CDR3 length: 15; J gene: TRBJ2-7; CDR3 DNA: TGTGCCAGCAGTGAAGCGGGGGACAGGGGTCCCTTGGAGTACTTC; CDR3 protein: CASSEAGDRGPLEYF